This entry lists 18 T cell receptor beta chains sequenced from one sample in a study of beta chain features in type 1 diabetes. The investigators reverse transcribed all of the isolated RNA, so they sequenced expressed TCRB transcripts. Some clones are missing from TCRdb's copy, which holds only in-frame ones; the method was immunoSEQ multiplex PCR. Of under 450,000 clones in the sample, over 11% were seen once. Specimen: naive CD4+ T cells from blood. These receptor sequences come from a man aged 25-45 years in good health.

This clone has a handful of counts. The rearrangement uses TRBV20-1 and TRBJ2-5; unclear D gene. From germline, CDR1 is DFQATT and CDR2 SNEGSKA (reference sequence). Trimming left V 6 bases short and J 3 bases short, with 5 bases between. CDR3 length: 10 residues. The CDR3 reads CSAQKETQYF. DNA of the CDR3: TGCAGTGCACAGAAAGAGACCCAGTACTTC.

V usage is TRBV5-6 and J usage is TRBJ2-5, with D tentatively TRBD1 (6 bases). The V gene lost 3 bases and the J gene lost 1 base, with 13 bases spanning the gap. The CDR3 spans 15 residues. CDR1 SGHDT and CDR2 YYEEEE come from the germline V gene. CDR3 sequence reads: CASSSGQGPQETQYF. DNA of the CDR3: TGTGCCAGCAGCTCGGGGCAGGGGCCCCAAGAGACCCAGTACTTC. The full variable domain, rest sourced from reference TRBV5-6 and TRBJ2-5, is DAGVTQSPTHLIKTRGQQVTLRCSPKSGHDTVSWYQQALGQGPQFIFQYYEEEERQRGNFPDRFSGHQFPNYSSELNVNALLLGDSALYLCASSSGQGPQETQYFGPGTRLLVL.

The chain recombines TRBV15 with TRBJ2-3; the D gene is possibly TRBD1 (5 bases). Per the germline V gene, CDR1 is LNHNV and CDR2 is YYDKDF (reference sequence). Trimming removed 4 bases from V and 4 bases from J, with 12 bases in between. The CDR3 has 14 amino acids. CDR3 amino acids: CATSTGSIPDTQYF. CDR3 bases: TGTGCCACCAGCACAGGGTCAATCCCAGATACGCAGTATTTT. Full variable domain (remainder filled in from reference TRBV15 and TRBJ2-3): DAMVIQNPRYQVTQFGKPVTLSCSQTLNHNVMYWYQQKSSQAPKLLFHYYDKDFNNEADTPDNFQSRRPNTSFCFLDIRSPGLGDTAMYLCATSTGSIPDTQYFGPGTRLTVL.

The chain joins TRBV7-9 to TRBJ2-7, with unresolved D. Deletions cut 1 base from V and 3 bases from J, with 7 bases between. CDR3 length equals 13 residues. CDR1 and CDR2 (germline): SEHNR, FQNEAQ (reference sequence). The CDR3 DNA reads TGTGCCAGCAGCTTAGTGGGCCTCTACGAGCAGTACGTC. As protein: CASSLVGLYEQYV.

The chain is built from TRBV7-3 and TRBJ2-3; TRBD1 matches 7 bases. Germline V gene data show CDR1 as SGHTA and CDR2 as FQGTGA. Losses at the gene ends were 5 bases for V and 6 bases for J; bases not matched to a gene: 5. The CDR3 has 13 residues. The chain's CDR3 is CASSQTGQDTQYF. The CDR3 DNA reads as TGTGCCAGCAGCCAGACAGGGCAGGATACGCAGTATTTT.

This clone occurred a few times. The chain has TRBV29-1 and TRBJ2-7; D is perhaps TRBD1 (6 bases). The V end was cut by 3 bases, the J end by 2 bases, with 8 bases between. The length of the CDR3 is 12 residues. CDR1 is SQVTM, CDR2 ANQGSEA, per germline. CDR3 residues: CSVDSGAYEQYF. The CDR3 nucleotides read TGCAGCGTTGATTCAGGGGCCTACGAGCAGTACTTC.

The V call is TRBV5-1, the J call TRBJ2-2; tentatively, D is TRBD2 (5 bases). CDR3 size: 13 residues. Deletions cut 5 bases from V and 8 bases from J, with 13 bases between. CDR1 and CDR2 from the germline V gene are SGHRS and YFSETQ. The CDR3 DNA reads TGCGCCAGCAGTCCGGGGTTGATTGGGGAGCTGTTTTTT. Translating gives CASSPGLIGELFF.

In this sample, this clone turned up a few times. This chain joins TRBV30 and TRBJ2-1; D is ambiguous. The germline V gene has CDR1 GTSNPN and CDR2 SVGIG (reference sequence). The CDR3 has 11 amino acids. V was clipped by 2 bases and J by 6 bases, with 5 bases between them. CDR3 sequence (DNA): TGTGCCTGGAGTCAAAGCAATGAGCAGTTCTTC. Encoded protein: CAWSQSNEQFF.

This clone has a handful of counts. The chain joins TRBV30 to TRBJ1-2; weak D call: TRBD1 (6 bases). The CDR3 runs to 14 residues. CDR1 is GTSNPN, CDR2 SVGIG, per germline (reference sequence). V lost 4 bases to trimming and J lost 4 bases, with 16 bases between them. CDR3 nucleotides: TGTGCCTGGACCCACCGACAGGTCGTCTATGGCTACACCTTC. Translation gives CAWTHRQVVYGYTF.

This clone was recorded a few times. The chain joins TRBV28 to TRBJ2-7; TRBD2 might be the D (6 bases). CDR1 is MDHEN, CDR2 SYDVKM, per germline. V shed 4 bases and J shed 7 bases, with 26 bases lying between them. This CDR3 comprises 17 residues. The CDR3 region is CASSWGPSTPNGGEQYV. The CDR3 nucleotides read TGTGCCAGCAGTTGGGGCCCCTCGACTCCCAACGGAGGGGAGCAGTACGTC.

This clone was observed a handful of times. The V and J genes are TRBV30 and TRBJ1-1; 8 bases map to TRBD1. Germline V gene sequence: CDR1 GTSNPN, CDR2 SVGIG (reference sequence). The V segment lost 1 base and the J segment 9 bases; nucleotides outside the gene matches: 7. This CDR3 region has 13 residues. This CDR3 is CAWSGNRGRKAFF. The CDR3 region has the DNA TGTGCCTGGAGTGGTAACAGGGGGAGGAAAGCTTTCTTT. Full variable domain (missing parts from reference TRBV30 and TRBJ1-1): SQTIHQWPATLVQPVGSPLSLECTVEGTSNPNLYWYRQAAGRGLQLLFYSVGIGQISSEVPQNLSASRPQDRQFILSSKKLLLSDSGFYLCAWSGNRGRKAFFGQGTRLTVV.

The CDR3 region has the DNA TGTGCCTGGAGTGTACAGAGGGCTGGCAATCAGCCCCAGCATTTT. Protein product: CAWSVQRAGNQPQHF. J is TRBJ1-5 and V is TRBV30; D gene unclear. This CDR3 contains 15 residues. Germline loops: CDR1 GTSNPN, CDR2 SVGIG (reference sequence). V was shortened by 0 bases and J by 2 bases, with 11 bases between the two germline ends.

V gene TRBV4-3 combines with J gene TRBJ2-2; D gene ambiguous. The V end was cut by 4 bases, the J end by 4 bases, with 13 bases between. Germline CDR1 is LGHNA and CDR2 is YSLEER. The CDR3 sequence is 15 residues long. This chain's CDR3 is CASSPLGAGTGELFF. DNA of the CDR3: TGCGCCAGCAGCCCCCTGGGCGCAGGCACCGGGGAGCTGTTTTTT.

The genes are TRBV6-6 and TRBJ2-3; possible D gene TRBD2, 6 bases. Trimming stripped 8 bases from V and 6 bases from J, with 18 bases between. Germline V gene sequence: CDR1 MNHNY, CDR2 SVGAGI (reference sequence). The CDR3 length is 14 residues. In DNA, the CDR3 is TGTGCCAGCTTCGATGAGGAGGGGACTGATACGCAGTATTTT. Translated, it gives CASFDEEGTDTQYF.

The genes are TRBV7-2 and TRBJ2-7; D call uncertain. V was clipped by 6 bases and J by 6 bases, with 12 bases between them. The germline CDR1 and CDR2 sequences are SGHTA and FQGNSA. The CDR3 has 12 residues. This chain's CDR3 is CASSERRSEQYF. In DNA, the CDR3 is TGTGCCAGCAGTGAGAGAAGGTCCGAGCAGTACTTC.

The chain couples TRBV30 to TRBJ1-4; 9 bases are a match to TRBD1. Germline CDR1 and CDR2: GTSNPN and SVGIG (reference sequence). CDR3 length: 14 residues. The trim removed 2 bases at V and 8 bases at J, leaving 6 bases unmatched. The CDR3 coding sequence is TGTGCCTGGAGTATAGGACAGGGGCGCGAAAAACTGTTTTTT. Its protein product is CAWSIGQGREKLFF.

The gene calls are TRBV5-4 and TRBJ2-3; TRBD1 matches at 8 bases. Unmatched junction bases numbered 15, after V lost 2 bases and J lost 7 bases. Germline CDR1 reads SGHNT; CDR2 reads YYREEE (reference sequence). The CDR3 is 17 amino acids. The CDR3 loop is CASSLERQGPLTYTQYF. The DNA of the CDR3 is TGTGCCAGCAGCTTAGAGAGACAGGGGCCCCTCACTTATACGCAGTATTTT. The full variable domain, rest sourced from reference TRBV5-4 and TRBJ2-3, is ETGVTQSPTHLIKTRGQQVTLRCSSQSGHNTVSWYQQALGQGPQFIFQYYREEENGRGNFPPRFSGLQFPNYSSELNVNALELDDSALYLCASSLERQGPLTYTQYFGPGTRLTVL.

A few counts support this clone. This rearrangement joins TRBV11-2 to TRBJ2-1, with D uncertain. V lost 5 bases and J lost 3, with 8 bases in between. The length of the CDR3 is 13 residues. Germline-derived CDR1 and CDR2 are SGHAT and FQNNGV. CDR3 sequence (DNA): TGTGCCAGCAGCCAGCGCCTCTACAATGAGCAGTTCTTC. It encodes CASSQRLYNEQFF.